These 11 T cell receptor beta chains were sequenced from one sample in a study of blood T cell repertoires in COVID-19. Sequencing was performed with immunoSEQ multiplex PCR; in TCRdb, only in-frame clones are kept and a portion is missing. Of roughly 56,000 clones listed, around 90% are singletons. Material for sequencing was peripheral blood. The receptor source for this set is a human donor in a cohort sampled during active COVID-19.

The count of this clone is one. The chain recombines TRBV2 with TRBJ2-1; 10 positions agree with TRBD2. Germline loops: CDR1 SNHLY, CDR2 FYNNEI. CDR3 length: 15 residues. The V and J ends lost 6 bases and 5 bases, in that order; junction bases with no gene match: 7. This CDR3 reads CASRDLAGVDNEQFF. DNA for the CDR3: TGTGCCAGCAGGGATCTAGCGGGGGTCGACAATGAGCAGTTCTTC.

This clone was picked up one time. This sequence joins TRBV5-4 and TRBJ2-2; 12 nucleotides agree with TRBD1. The CDR3 has 15 amino acids. Germline CDR1 reads SGHNT; CDR2 reads YYREEE (reference sequence). V dropped 4 bases and J dropped 5; count of bases not matched to a gene: 3. The chain's CDR3 is CASSVGQGATGELFF. The CDR3 region has the DNA TGTGCCAGCAGCGTGGGACAGGGGGCAACCGGGGAGCTGTTTTTT.

The chain couples TRBV10-3 to TRBJ2-3; 9 bases fit TRBD2. The CDR3 runs to 15 residues. From germline, CDR1 is ENHRY and CDR2 SYGVKD. With V trimmed by 9 bases and J by 2 bases, 9 bases remained unmatched. The CDR3 here is CAIWGAGGNTDTQYF. The CDR3 DNA reads TGTGCCATTTGGGGTGCGGGGGGGAACACAGATACGCAGTATTTT.

The rearrangement links TRBV6-2 or TRBV6-3 to TRBJ2-2, with D possibly TRBD1 on 5 matching bases. The CDR3 is made up of 14 amino acids. V dropped 5 bases and J dropped 4 bases, with 11 bases sitting between them. Germline CDR1 and CDR2: MNHEY and SVGEGT. CDR3 sequence: CASSMGPSTGELFF. The DNA for the CDR3 is TGTGCCAGCAGTATGGGGCCTTCCACCGGGGAGCTGTTTTTT.

This clone was picked up one time. The rearrangement joins TRBV27 to TRBJ2-7; 7 bases are shared with TRBD1. The CDR3 spans 14 residues. V lost 4 bases, J lost 1 base, and 4 bases stayed unmatched. Germline V gene sequence: CDR1 MNHEY, CDR2 SMNVEV (reference sequence). CDR3 sequence: CASSSLGQSYEQYF. DNA of the CDR3: TGTGCCAGCAGTTCCCTGGGACAGTCCTACGAGCAGTACTTC.

This sequence joins TRBV6-5 and TRBJ2-7, with 7 bases fitting TRBD2. The CDR3 is 15 amino acids. Per the germline V gene, CDR1 is MNHEY and CDR2 is SVGAGI. Trimming took 0 bases from V and 1 from J; bases not matched to a gene: 3. This CDR3 is CASSYSGGKSYEQYF. CDR3 nucleotide sequence: TGTGCCAGCAGTTACTCGGGGGGGAAATCCTACGAGCAGTACTTC.

Concerning this clone itself: One end of the junction varies from germline; a read error may be responsible. This chain connects TRBV7-9 to TRBJ2-7, with D maybe TRBD2 (5 bases). This CDR3 is built from 14 residues. Germline CDR1 is SEHNR and CDR2 is FQNEAQ (reference sequence). The CDR3 spells CASSFPGYSSEQYF. CDR3 DNA: TGTGCCAGCAGCTTTCCGGGATATTCCTCCGAGCAGTACTTC.

The gene calls are TRBV6-2 or TRBV6-3 and TRBJ2-7; 9 positions match TRBD2. The V and J ends lost 4 bases and 9 bases, in that order; junction bases with no gene match: 7. The CDR3 is 13 amino acids. The germline CDR1 and CDR2 sequences are MNHEY and SVGEGT. CDR3 in DNA: TGTGCCAGCAGTTTGGCGGGGGGGCCCCGGCAGTACTTC. Translated, it gives CASSLAGGPRQYF.

This clone appeared a few times. This chain connects TRBV6-5 to TRBJ1-5; perhaps TRBD1 as D (6 bases). Germline assignment: CDR1 MNHEY and CDR2 SVGAGI. The V end was cut by 2 bases, the J end by 4 bases, with 9 bases between. CDR3 length equals 14 residues. CDR3 bases: TGTGCCAGCAGTTACGACAGGTTGAATCAGCCCCAGCATTTT. Protein: CASSYDRLNQPQHF.

V gene TRBV3-1 (or the pseudogene TRBV3-2) combines with J gene TRBJ2-5, with 8 bases that match TRBD2. Looked up from germline, CDR1 is LGHDT and CDR2 is YNNKEL (reference sequence). The CDR3 is 14 residues long. The trim removed 6 bases at V and 4 bases at J, leaving 7 bases unmatched. The DNA for the CDR3 is TGTGCCAGCAGATCGGGCGGGGGGTCAGAGACCCAGTACTTC. Amino acids: CASRSGGGSETQYF.

The chain links TRBV4-1 to TRBJ1-5; 7 nucleotides agree with TRBD1. The CDR3 covers 18 residues. Germline V gives CDR1 MGHRA, CDR2 YSYEKL. V dropped 3 bases and J dropped 0; count of bases not matched to a gene: 11. The chain's CDR3 is CASSQGRLGQNSNQPQHF. The DNA of the CDR3 is TGCGCCAGCAGCCAGGGCCGTTTGGGACAGAATAGCAATCAGCCCCAGCATTTT.